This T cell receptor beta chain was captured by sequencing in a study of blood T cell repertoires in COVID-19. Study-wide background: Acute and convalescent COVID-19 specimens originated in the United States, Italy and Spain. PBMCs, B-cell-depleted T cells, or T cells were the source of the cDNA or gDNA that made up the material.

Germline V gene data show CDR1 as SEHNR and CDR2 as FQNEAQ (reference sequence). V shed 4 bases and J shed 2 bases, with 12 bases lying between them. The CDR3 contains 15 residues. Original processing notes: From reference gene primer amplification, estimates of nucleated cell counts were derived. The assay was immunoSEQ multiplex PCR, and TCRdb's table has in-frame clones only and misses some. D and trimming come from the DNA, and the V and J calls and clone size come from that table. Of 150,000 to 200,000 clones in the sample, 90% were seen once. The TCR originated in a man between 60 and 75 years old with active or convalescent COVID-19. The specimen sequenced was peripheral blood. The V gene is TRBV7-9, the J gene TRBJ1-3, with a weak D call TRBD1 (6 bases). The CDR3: CASSYSEGAGNTIYF. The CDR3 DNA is TGTGCCAGCAGCTATAGTGAGGGGGCTGGAAACACCATATATTTT.